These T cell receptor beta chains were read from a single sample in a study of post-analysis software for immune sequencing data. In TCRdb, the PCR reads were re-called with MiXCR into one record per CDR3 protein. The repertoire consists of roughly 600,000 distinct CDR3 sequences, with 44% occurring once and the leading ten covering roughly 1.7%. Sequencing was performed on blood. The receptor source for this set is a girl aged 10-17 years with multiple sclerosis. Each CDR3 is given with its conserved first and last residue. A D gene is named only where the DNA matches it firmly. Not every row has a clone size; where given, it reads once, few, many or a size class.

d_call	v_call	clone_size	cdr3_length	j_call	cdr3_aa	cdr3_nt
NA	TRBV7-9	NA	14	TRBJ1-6	CASSSLTVNSPLHF	TGTGCCAGCAGCTCCCTTACAGTTAATTCACCCCTCCACTTT
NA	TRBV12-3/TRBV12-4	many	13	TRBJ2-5	CASSLSGKETQYF	TGTGCCAGCAGCTTGAGCGGAAAAGAGACCCAGTACTTC
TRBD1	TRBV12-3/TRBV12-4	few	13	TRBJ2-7	CASTDRVSYEQYF	TGTGCCAGCACAGACAGGGTATCCTACGAGCAGTACTTC
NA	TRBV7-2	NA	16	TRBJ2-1	CASSLASWSSGNEQFF	TGTGCCAGCAGCTTAGCGTCGTGGTCCTCCGGCAATGAGCAGTTCTTC
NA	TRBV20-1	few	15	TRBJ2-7	CSGSSRDLSSYEQYF	TGCAGTGGCTCTTCCCGGGACCTGAGCTCCTACGAGCAGTACTTC
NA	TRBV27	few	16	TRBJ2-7	CASSLSAVNSGYEQYF	TGTGCCAGCAGTTTATCTGCGGTTAATTCGGGCTACGAGCAGTACTTC
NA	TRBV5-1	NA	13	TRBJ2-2	CASSLTGSGELFF	TGCGCCAGCAGCTTGACAGGGTCCGGGGAGCTGTTTTTT
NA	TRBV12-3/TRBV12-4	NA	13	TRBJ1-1	CALSMGVNTEAFF	TGTGCCCTAAGTATGGGGGTCAACACTGAAGCTTTCTTT
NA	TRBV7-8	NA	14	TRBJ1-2	CASSLRSGARGYTF	TGTGCCAGCAGCTTACGTTCGGGGGCGCGTGGCTACACCTTC
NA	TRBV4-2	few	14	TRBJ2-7	CASSQENRYNEQYF	TGTGCCAGCAGCCAAGAGAACCGGTACAATGAGCAGTACTTC
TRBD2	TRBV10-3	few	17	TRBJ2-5	CAISPFMRGVNQETQYF	TGTGCCATCAGTCCGTTTATGCGGGGGGTAAATCAAGAGACCCAGTACTTC
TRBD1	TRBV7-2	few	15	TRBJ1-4	CASTPGRGRNEKLFF	TGTGCCAGCACCCCAGGGAGGGGGCGTAACGAAAAACTGTTTTTT
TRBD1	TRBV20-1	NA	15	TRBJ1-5	CSARDADRAGQPQHF	TGCAGTGCTAGAGATGCCGACAGGGCTGGACAGCCCCAGCATTTT
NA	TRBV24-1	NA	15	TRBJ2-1	CATSDSLAQGNEQFF	TGTGCCACCAGTGATAGCCTAGCGCAAGGCAATGAGCAGTTCTTC
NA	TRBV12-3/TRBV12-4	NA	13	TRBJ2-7	CASSQTTYYEQYF	TGTGCCAGCAGTCAGACAACATACTACGAGCAGTACTTC
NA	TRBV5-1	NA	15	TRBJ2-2	CASSRTDANTGELFF	TGCGCCAGCAGCCGGACAGACGCGAACACCGGGGAGCTGTTTTTT
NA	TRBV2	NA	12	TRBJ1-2	CASSVYTGGYTF	TGTGCCAGCAGTGTCTACACCGGTGGCTACACCTTC
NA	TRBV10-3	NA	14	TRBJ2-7	CAISALENSYEQYF	TGTGCCATCAGTGCCTTGGAGAACTCCTACGAGCAGTACTTC
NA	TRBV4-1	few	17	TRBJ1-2	CASNHLGGNPRSYGYTF	TGCGCCAGCAACCACCTGGGCGGGAACCCTAGGTCCTATGGCTACACCTTC
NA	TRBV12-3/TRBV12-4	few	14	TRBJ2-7	CASSLDWEDYEQYF	TGTGCCAGCAGTTTAGATTGGGAGGACTACGAGCAGTACTTC